This T cell receptor beta chain appears in the sequencing data of a study of spatial heterogeneity in lung cancer. This clonotype has a count of ten or more. Regarding time point: blood at routine non-recurrence follow-up after resection. Whole RNA was taken from tumor, nontumor lung or frozen PBMC; it was then sequenced unsorted. This CDR3 is 14 amino acids long. Deletions cut 0 bases from V and 7 bases from J, with 10 bases between. The V gene's germline CDR1 is SEHNR and CDR2 FQNEAQ (reference sequence). TCRdb independently ran MiXCR on the 5' RACE reads; one entry per CDR3 protein. The sample has 25,000 or so distinct CDR3 sequences; under 6.5% are singletons.

The genes are TRBV7-9 and TRBJ1-5; perhaps TRBD1 as D (5 bases). The source material was PBMCs, sampled at follow-up. The receptor was isolated from a male donor with early-stage non-small cell lung cancer. Here the CDR3 DNA reads TGTGCCAGCAGCTTAGCGGGGGGTGGCCAGCCCCAGCATTTT. Translated: CASSLAGGGQPQHF.